This TCR beta chain was recovered during a study of blood T cell repertoires in COVID-19 (dated by TCRdb to the early 2020s). Study-wide context: The collaborator samples originated in the United States, Italy and Spain and spanned the acute and convalescent phases of COVID-19. The material from the prospective study consisted of cDNA or gDNA derived from T cells, B-cell-depleted T cells, or PBMCs. Subjects who had been exposed to COVID-19, were actively infected with it, or had recovered from it provided the deeply sampled blood TCRbeta repertoires that made up the dataset. The repertoires were released in a freely available public database meant as a resource for research on the immune response to SARS-CoV-2. Samples were obtained from the ongoing ImmuneRACE study (first 160 participants) and from over a thousand subjects provided by 6 global collaborators. Nearly every sample came with metadata listing a de-identified subject ID, COVID-19 status, age in years and sex. Where HLA class I and class II types were available, the types were taken from metadata supplied by the sample provider, not from assay-based typing. Points the paper makes about the study in general: The quantity of clinical and demographic metadata differed by source and by participant and was supplied without curation.

TCRbeta CDR3 regions were amplified from genomic DNA by means of the immunoSEQ Assay, a bias-controlled multiplex PCR. As for the original processing: Nucleated cell counts per sample were estimated from amplification of reference gene primers within the assay. To quantify the absolute abundance of each unique TCRbeta CDR3 rearrangement, sequence reads were collapsed and filtered. For each sample, productive Simpson clonality was calculated by taking the square root of Simpson's diversity index across productive rearrangements. TCRdb carries this immuneACCESS record with in-frame sequences only. Its versions omit some clonotypes, under half of them owing to an unresolved V gene in the studies checked, with the rest unexplained. That table supplies the V and J calls and clone size; D and trimming were determined from the DNA. For this sample the table gives 130,000 to 150,000 clones, of which approximately 92% were detected only once. The top ten clones comprise 13% of the sample.

At one collaborating source in Seattle, patients were enrolled during active infection and were followed longitudinally through the course of disease. The collaborating institutions used their own protocols to collect whole blood in K2EDTA tubes. For TCRbeta analysis, collaborator samples were shipped as frozen whole blood, as isolated PBMCs, or as DNA extracted from either sample type. As for this clone: Its antigen has not been determined. Base qualities are missing; no much larger clone stands one base away.

Sequences were obtained from peripheral blood. This TCR derives from a man between 18 and 29 years old with COVID-19, enrolled during active disease.

The CDR3 region reads CASSLGRRGTQYF. The DNA sequence reads TGTGCCAGCAGCCTTGGACGCCGGGGGACCCAGTACTTC. The sequence joins TRBV14 to TRBJ2-5; TRBD2 might be the D gene, on 5 matching bases. The V and J ends are trimmed by 4 bases and 7 bases, leaving 13 bases between them. Looking up the germline V gene yields CDR1 SGHDN and CDR2 FVKESK. The CDR3 has 13 amino acids, counting the end cysteine and phenylalanine. Only the CDR3 part of the read is kept: 39 bases, read in frame from the first base.